The 28 T cell receptor beta chains below all came from one sample that was sequenced in a study of Siglec-9 on CD8 T cells in melanoma. Only in-frame clones appear in the TCRdb table, and some are missing; sequencing was by immunoSEQ multiplex PCR. The table lists 29,000 or so clones, 80% of them singletons. The material sequenced was Siglec-9- CD8+ T cells sorted from blood. Receptors were obtained from a human donor in good health.

This clone has just a few counts. This rearrangement joins TRBV10-3 to TRBJ1-4; unclear D gene. Germline lookup yields CDR1 ENHRY and CDR2 SYGVKD. The CDR3 spans 15 residues. Trimming removed 2 bases at V and 0 bases at J, with 7 bases between. CDR3 residues: CAISEVGATNEKLFF. CDR3 DNA sequence: TGTGCCATCAGTGAGGTCGGGGCAACTAATGAAAAACTGTTTTTT.

This chain uses TRBV5-1 with TRBJ2-7, with 13 bases identical to TRBD2. The germline CDR1 and CDR2 sequences are SGHRS and YFSETQ. The V and J ends lost 0 bases and 7 bases, in that order; junction bases with no gene match: 7. The CDR3 sequence is 16 residues long. The CDR3 loop reads CASSLATGLAGNEQYF. The CDR3 DNA reads TGCGCCAGCAGCTTGGCCACGGGACTAGCGGGGAATGAGCAGTACTTC.

This chain uses TRBV27 with TRBJ1-1, with D uncertain. Per the germline V gene, CDR1 is MNHEY and CDR2 is SMNVEV (reference sequence). CDR3 length equals 13 residues. Deletions cut 3 bases from V and 2 bases from J, with 7 bases between. CDR3 sequence (DNA): TGTGCCAGCAGTTTTTATACTAACACTGAAGCTTTCTTT. Its translation is CASSFYTNTEAFF.

V is TRBV28 and J is TRBJ2-7; no definite D call. The germline gives CDR1 MDHEN, CDR2 SYDVKM. The V and J ends lost 0 bases and 6 bases respectively, with 9 bases between them. The CDR3 has 13 residues. CDR3 coding DNA: TGTGCCAGCAGTTTATGGTCAGTCTGCGAGCAGTACTTC. This translates into CASSLWSVCEQYF.

This chain uses TRBV30 with TRBJ2-3; D unclear. Germline V gene sequence: CDR1 GTSNPN, CDR2 SVGIG (reference sequence). The CDR3 covers 14 residues. The V gene lost 5 bases and the J gene lost 2 bases, with 14 bases spanning the gap. CDR3 sequence: CAWGLTSPTDTQYF. DNA for the CDR3: TGTGCCTGGGGGCTCACGAGTCCCACAGATACGCAGTATTTT.

J is TRBJ2-3 and V is TRBV6-5; TRBD2 matches at 8 bases. V lost 6 bases, J lost 2 bases, and 7 bases stayed unmatched. CDR3 length: 15 amino acids. The germline gives CDR1 MNHEY, CDR2 SVGAGI. CDR3 DNA: TGTGCCAGCAGGCAACTAGCGGCCGTCACAGATACGCAGTATTTT. Translated, it gives CASRQLAAVTDTQYF.

The CDR3 reads CASSLGSGDTQYF. The CDR3 nucleotides read TGTGCCAGCAGCTTGGGCTCGGGAGATACGCAGTATTTT. The rearrangement joins TRBV7-8 to TRBJ2-3, with D unresolved. Trimming took off 3 bases at V and 5 bases at J, with 9 bases between the two ends. The CDR3 runs to 13 residues. Germline V CDR1 and CDR2: SGHVS, FQNEAQ. The variable domain in full, with the rest retrieved from reference TRBV7-8 and TRBJ2-3, is GAGVSQSPRYKVAKRGQDVALRCDPISGHVSLFWYQQALGQGPEFLTYFQNEAQLDKSGLPSDRFFAERPEGSVSTLKIQRTQQEDSAVYLCASSLGSGDTQYFGPGTRLTVL.

The chain couples TRBV5-4 to TRBJ1-2; D gene uncertain. Between the trimmed V and J ends, which lost 2 bases and 11 bases, there was a span of 16 bases. Per the germline V gene, CDR1 is SGHNT and CDR2 is YYREEE (reference sequence). This CDR3 has 13 amino acids. CDR3 nucleotide sequence: TGTGCCAGCAGCTTTCTACCGGTAATCAGGTACACCTTC. Encoded protein: CASSFLPVIRYTF.

The chain recombines TRBV28 with TRBJ2-3; TRBD1 might be the D (5 bases). Deletions cut 3 bases from V and 2 bases from J, with 15 bases between. This CDR3 has 16 residues. Germline V gene sequence: CDR1 MDHEN, CDR2 SYDVKM. CDR3 coding DNA: TGTGCCAGCAGTTTCACCCAGGGTAGAGACACAGATACGCAGTATTTT. It translates to CASSFTQGRDTDTQYF.

This chain links TRBV6-4 with TRBJ2-1; TRBD1 matches 9 bases. V gave up 0 bases and J gave up 6 bases; unmatched junction bases: 0. The CDR3 length is 14 residues. The V gene's germline CDR1 is MRHNA and CDR2 SNTAGT. The DNA for the CDR3 is TGTGCCAGCAGTGACTCGACAGGGGGCAATGAGCAGTTCTTC. This gives the protein CASSDSTGGNEQFF.

Only a few counts were recorded for this clone. The chain recombines TRBV4-1 with TRBJ1-1, with 8 positions matching TRBD1. CDR1 and CDR2 from the germline V gene are MGHRA and YSYEKL. This CDR3 is 17 amino acids long. V dropped 4 bases and J dropped 1; count of bases not matched to a gene: 11. CDR3 DNA sequence: TGCGCCAGCAGCCGCCACTACTCCGGACAGGGGAACACTGAAGCTTTCTTT. Protein: CASSRHYSGQGNTEAFF.

The V and J genes are TRBV27 and TRBJ1-5, with D uncertain. This CDR3 is 13 amino acids long. CDR1 and CDR2 (germline): MNHEY, SMNVEV (reference sequence). Trimming took 8 bases from V and 4 from J, leaving 12 bases between them. The CDR3 DNA follows: TGTGCCAGCTCTTATAGCCTTAATCAGCCCCAGCATTTT. This codes for CASSYSLNQPQHF.

V gene TRBV10-3 combines with J gene TRBJ1-1; D may be TRBD1 (5 bases). CDR1 and CDR2 from the germline V gene are ENHRY and SYGVKD. CDR3 length: 14 residues. V lost 6 bases, J lost 1 base, and 12 bases lay in between. The CDR3 DNA follows: TGTGCCATCAGCCCCCTGACAGAGAACACTGAAGCTTTCTTT. It specifies CAISPLTENTEAFF.

The chain links TRBV6-4 to TRBJ2-1; no firm D call. The CDR3 runs to 15 residues. CDR1 and CDR2 (germline): MRHNA, SNTAGT. The V and J ends lost 0 bases and 0 bases respectively, with 6 bases between them. As DNA, the CDR3 is TGTGCCAGCAGTGACTCCCCAGTCTCCTACAATGAGCAGTTCTTC. This translates into CASSDSPVSYNEQFF.

J is TRBJ2-1 and V is TRBV27, with 9 positions matching TRBD2. Germline assignment: CDR1 MNHEY and CDR2 SMNVEV (reference sequence). CDR3 size: 17 residues. After removal of 4 bases from V and 4 bases from J, the junction contained 11 bases not matched to a gene. The CDR3 spells CASSSGPSGIRYNEQFF. CDR3 nucleotides: TGTGCCAGCAGTTCCGGGCCTAGCGGGATTAGATACAATGAGCAGTTCTTC.

This clone was seen once. CDR3 residues: CASSRGPSSYEQYF. As DNA, the CDR3 is TGCGCCAGCAGCCGCGGACCCAGCTCCTACGAGCAGTACTTC. The chain recombines TRBV5-1 with TRBJ2-7; D is unclear. The length of the CDR3 is 14 residues. Germline CDR1 is SGHRS and CDR2 is YFSETQ. The germline V and J ends were trimmed by 4 bases and 0 bases, with 11 bases remaining between them.

The J gene is TRBJ2-3, the V gene TRBV7-6; D may be TRBD2 (5 bases). Germline lookup yields CDR1 SGHVS and CDR2 FNYEAQ. Trimming took 2 bases from V and 1 from J, leaving 10 bases between them. This CDR3 has 15 amino acids. CDR3 coding DNA: TGTGCCAGCAGCTTAAAAGCGGCGCGCACAGATACGCAGTATTTT. This translates into CASSLKAARTDTQYF. Together with reference TRBV7-6 and TRBJ2-3, the CDR3 gives the full variable domain: GAGVSQSPRYKVTKRGQDVALRCDPISGHVSLYWYRQALGQGPEFLTYFNYEAQQDKSGLPNDRFSAERPEGSISTLTIQRTEQRDSAMYRCASSLKAARTDTQYFGPGTRLTVL.

This clone was counted a few times. This chain links TRBV7-2 with TRBJ1-1, with 7 bases that match TRBD1. The germline CDR1 and CDR2 sequences are SGHTA and FQGNSA. The CDR3 is made up of 13 amino acids. Trimming cost V 8 bases and J 6 bases; bases outside gene matches: 9. The DNA of the CDR3 is TGTGCCAGCGGAGTACAGGGGACGGCTGAAGCTTTCTTT. Its protein product is CASGVQGTAEAFF.

The chain couples TRBV6-6 to TRBJ2-1, with D tentatively TRBD1 or TRBD2 (5 bases each). Germline CDR1 MNHNY, CDR2 SVGAGI (reference sequence). The CDR3 is made up of 14 amino acids. Trimming removed 6 bases from V and 0 bases from J, with 9 bases in between. CDR3 in amino acids: CASSVGGSYNEQFF. CDR3 sequence (DNA): TGTGCCAGCAGCGTTGGGGGCTCCTACAATGAGCAGTTCTTC.

The chain links TRBV5-5 to TRBJ2-6; the D gene could be TRBD1 or TRBD2 (5 bases each). V shed 7 bases and J shed 13 bases, with 24 bases lying between them. In germline, CDR1 is SGHKS, CDR2 YYEKEE (reference sequence). CDR3 length: 15 residues. As DNA, the CDR3 is TGTGCCAGCCGGGGCCCCGGGGACCAGCCCTGGGTCCTGACTTTC. Translation gives CASRGPGDQPWVLTF.

V is TRBV6-1 and J is TRBJ1-1, with TRBD1 matching over 7 bases. After removal of 7 bases from V and 3 bases from J, the junction contained 11 bases not matched to a gene. This CDR3 is 15 amino acids long. The germline V gene encodes CDR1 MNHNS and CDR2 SASEGT. The CDR3 DNA sequence: TGTGCCAGCACCGAGGGAGGGACAGAAGACACTGAAGCTTTCTTT. As protein: CASTEGGTEDTEAFF.

The chain joins TRBV14 to TRBJ2-1; the match to TRBD1 covers 10 bases. The CDR3 contains 17 residues. CDR1 is SGHDN, CDR2 FVKESK, per germline. V was clipped by 4 bases and J by 7 bases; unmatched bases: 13. CDR3 residues: CASSPFTSPGQGNEQFF. Here the CDR3 DNA reads TGTGCCAGCAGCCCTTTTACATCACCGGGACAGGGGAATGAGCAGTTCTTC.

The chain uses TRBV5-4 and TRBJ2-7, with TRBD2 matching over 13 bases. The CDR3 is 15 amino acids. The V and J ends lost 4 bases and 1 base, in that order; junction bases with no gene match: 2. CDR1 is SGHNT and CDR2 is YYREEE in the germline V gene (reference sequence). In DNA, the CDR3 is TGTGCCAGCAGCACACTAGCGGGAGGGTCCTACGAGCAGTACGTC. Its translation is CASSTLAGGSYEQYV.

The chain couples TRBV9 to TRBJ2-3, with a possible D match to TRBD1 (6 bases). CDR1 is SGDLS, CDR2 YYNGEE, per germline. This CDR3 has 14 amino acids. Trimming took off 7 bases at V and 0 bases at J, with 12 bases between the two ends. The DNA for the CDR3 is TGTGCCAGCTCTAACCAGGGGAGCACAGATACGCAGTATTTT. It translates to CASSNQGSTDTQYF.

V usage is TRBV5-6 and J usage is TRBJ1-2; D gene uncertain. Trimming removed 0 bases at V and 7 bases at J, with 10 bases between. From germline, CDR1 is SGHDT and CDR2 YYEEEE. CDR3 length: 13 residues. The CDR3 loop reads CASSLAHWGGYTF. In DNA, the CDR3 is TGTGCCAGCAGCTTGGCCCATTGGGGTGGCTACACCTTC. The full variable domain, with the rest looked up from reference TRBV5-6 and TRBJ1-2, is DAGVTQSPTHLIKTRGQQVTLRCSPKSGHDTVSWYQQALGQGPQFIFQYYEEEERQRGNFPDRFSGHQFPNYSSELNVNALLLGDSALYLCASSLAHWGGYTFGSGTRLTVV.

J is TRBJ2-7 and V is TRBV10-1; either TRBD1 or TRBD2 may fit D (5 bases each). With 5 bases removed from V and 3 bases from J, the gap between germline ends came to 11 bases. Per germline, CDR1 WNHNN and CDR2 SYGVQD (reference sequence). The CDR3 runs 13 residues. The CDR3 region is CASSRDGYYEQYF. The CDR3 nucleotides are TGCGCCAGCAGTAGGGACGGATACTACGAGCAGTACTTC.

The CDR3 spells CSVHRTNNYGYTF. The CDR3 DNA reads as TGCAGCGTCCATCGCACAAATAACTATGGCTACACCTTC. The chain employs TRBV29-1 and TRBJ1-2, with unresolved D. Germline-derived CDR1 and CDR2 are SQVTM and ANQGSEA. Trimming took off 6 bases at V and 1 base at J, with 12 bases between the two ends. The CDR3 sequence is 13 residues long. The variable domain in full, with the rest retrieved from reference TRBV29-1 and TRBJ1-2, is SAVISQKPSRDICQRGTSLTIQCQVDSQVTMMFWYRQQPGQSLTLIATANQGSEATYESGFVIDKFPISRPNLTFSTLTVSNMSPEDSSIYLCSVHRTNNYGYTFGSGTRLTVV.

The chain couples TRBV27 to TRBJ2-1; no firm D call. Trimming pared 5 bases from V and 7 bases from J, leaving 6 bases between. The CDR3 is 11 residues long. The germline V gene has CDR1 MNHEY and CDR2 SMNVEV (reference sequence). The CDR3 DNA reads as TGTGCCAGCAGTCGATCTAATGAGCAGTTCTTC. This translates into CASSRSNEQFF.